This T cell receptor beta chain is drawn from a study of blood T cell repertoires in COVID-19. Across the whole study: Sites in the United States, Italy and Spain provided acute and convalescent COVID-19 samples.

V lost 1 base to trimming and J lost 1 base; unmatched junction nucleotides: 2. The CDR3 is 15 residues long. CDR1 and CDR2 (germline): LNHDA, SQIVND (reference sequence). Methods used by the authors: Reference gene primer amplification in the assay estimated nucleated cell counts. Generated by immunoSEQ multiplex PCR, the TCRdb table keeps only in-frame clones and is missing some. That table is the source of V, J and clone size, and D and trimming were worked out from the DNA. This sample has about 200,000 clones, with roughly 80% found just once. The rearrangement uses TRBV19 and TRBJ1-1, with 8 bases that match TRBD1. The source material was PBMCs or T cells enriched from blood (not recorded which). The clonotype comes from a middle-aged man who had recovered from COVID-19. This CDR3 is CASSIVTGGNTEAFF. CDR3 bases: TGTGCCAGTAGTATAGTCACAGGGGGGAACACTGAAGCTTTCTTT.